Below, 25 T cell receptor beta chains from the same sample are listed, as sequenced in a study of Ad26.COV2.S vaccination and SARS-CoV-2 variants. Treatment in this sample: some 19 received Ad26.COV2.S at low or high dose, single or two shots; several received placebo; per-sample allocation not given. Sampling took place 63 days after the first vaccine or placebo injection. Libraries were prepared by immunoSEQ multiplex PCR; TCRdb keeps only in-frame clonotypes and omits some of them. The sample shows under 500,000 clones, 80% to 95% of them seen only once. Sequenced here: peripheral blood, sampled in a trial of Ad26.COV2.S vaccine versus placebo. The origin of the receptors is a person aged 18 to 65 who received the Ad26.COV2.S COVID-19 vaccine or a placebo.

The chain couples TRBV18 to TRBJ2-2, with 12 bases lining up with TRBD2. Germline CDR1 KGHSH, CDR2 LQKENI. CDR3 size: 17 residues. J gave up 0 bases and V 4 bases, and 3 bases lay outside the gene matches. The CDR3 nucleotides are TGTGCCAGCTCACGGACTAGCGGGGCGACGAACACCGGGGAGCTGTTTTTT. Its protein is CASSRTSGATNTGELFF. The full variable domain, in which reference TRBV18 and TRBJ2-2 provide the parts outside the CDR3, is NAGVMQNPRHLVRRRGQEARLRCSPMKGHSHVYWYRQLPEEGLKFMVYLQKENIIDESGMPKERFSAEFPKEGPSILRIQQVVRGDSAAYFCASSRTSGATNTGELFFGEGSRLTVL.

This clone was seen a single time. The genes are TRBV3-1 (or the pseudogene TRBV3-2) and TRBJ2-7; the match to TRBD1 covers 7 bases. Germline V gives CDR1 LGHDT, CDR2 YNNKEL (reference sequence). The CDR3 runs to 15 residues. With 0 bases clipped from V and 4 bases from J, the junction kept 6 bases outside the gene matches. CDR3 sequence reads: CASSQDVGTEYEQYF. CDR3 DNA sequence: TGTGCCAGCAGCCAAGATGTGGGGACAGAATACGAGCAGTACTTC.

The CDR3 loop reads CASSYSDLNQPQHF. The CDR3 DNA is TGTGCCAGCAGTTACTCGGACCTCAATCAGCCCCAGCATTTT. The chain combines TRBV6-6 with TRBJ1-5; D is unresolved. Trimming cost V 0 bases and J 3 bases, with 6 bases left between them. This CDR3 contains 14 residues. Per germline, CDR1 MNHNY and CDR2 SVGAGI (reference sequence).

The CDR3 protein is CAGAGWTNTEAFF. The CDR3 DNA reads TGTGCCGGCGCAGGTTGGACCAACACTGAAGCTTTCTTT. This sequence joins TRBV6-5 and TRBJ1-1, with unresolved D. V shed 11 bases and J shed 2 bases, with 15 bases lying between them. The CDR3 totals 13 residues. Germline CDR1 MNHEY, CDR2 SVGAGI.

V gene TRBV5-1 combines with J gene TRBJ2-7, with D possibly TRBD1 on 5 matching bases. The germline V gene encodes CDR1 SGHRS and CDR2 YFSETQ. Trimming removed 4 bases at V and 0 bases at J, with 8 bases between. The CDR3 extends over 13 amino acids. The CDR3 sequence is CASSQGSSYEQYF. CDR3 DNA: TGCGCCAGCAGCCAGGGCAGCTCCTACGAGCAGTACTTC. Complete variable domain (other parts from reference TRBV5-1 and TRBJ2-7): KAGVTQTPRYLIKTRGQQVTLSCSPISGHRSVSWYQQTPGQGLQFLFEYFSETQRNKGNFPGRFSGRQFSNSRSEMNVSTLELGDSALYLCASSQGSSYEQYFGPGTRLTVT.

V and J are TRBV9 and TRBJ2-1; TRBD2 matches at 7 bases. The CDR3 is made up of 15 amino acids. Germline CDR1 reads SGDLS; CDR2 reads YYNGEE. J lost 5 bases, V lost 4 bases, and 9 bases had no gene match. CDR3 in amino acids: CASSPGAGVNNEQFF. The CDR3, as DNA: TGTGCCAGCAGCCCTGGGGCGGGGGTAAACAATGAGCAGTTCTTC.

The chain joins TRBV5-8 to TRBJ2-5; a possible D gene is TRBD2 (5 bases). CDR1 SGHTS and CDR2 YDEGEE come from the germline V gene. V gave up 0 bases and J gave up 4 bases, with 16 bases separating them. CDR3 size: 16 residues. This chain's CDR3 is CASSLARGIGRETQYF. The CDR3 nucleotides are TGTGCCAGCAGCTTGGCCCGGGGTATCGGTAGAGAGACCCAGTACTTC.

This clone appeared once. The chain employs TRBV5-1 and TRBJ2-5; D might be TRBD2 (6 bases). Germline V gene lookup returns CDR1 SGHRS and CDR2 YFSETQ. This CDR3 comprises 16 residues. Deletions cut 1 base from V and 1 base from J, with 14 bases between. The CDR3 region is CASSLIRGSVQETQYF. The CDR3, as DNA: TGCGCCAGCAGCTTGATCCGGGGGTCGGTCCAAGAGACCCAGTACTTC.

The chain combines TRBV27 with TRBJ2-1; 12 bases are shared with TRBD2. The CDR3 extends over 16 amino acids. Germline trimming cut 7 bases from V and 4 bases from J; bases unmatched to any gene: 8. Germline assignment: CDR1 MNHEY and CDR2 SMNVEV (reference sequence). This chain's CDR3 is CASKRLAGAPYNEQFF. Here the CDR3 DNA reads TGTGCCAGCAAAAGACTAGCGGGGGCACCTTACAATGAGCAGTTCTTC.

The sample holds a few counts of this clone. V gene TRBV30 combines with J gene TRBJ1-1; D unclear. The V and J ends lost 4 bases and 2 bases respectively, with 5 bases between them. Per the germline V gene, CDR1 is GTSNPN and CDR2 is SVGIG (reference sequence). The CDR3 contains 11 residues. CDR3 region: CAWTDNTEAFF. The CDR3 nucleotides read TGTGCCTGGACCGACAACACTGAAGCTTTCTTT.

The chain uses TRBV28 and TRBJ2-5, with a tentative D call TRBD2 (5 bases). CDR1 MDHEN and CDR2 SYDVKM come from the germline V gene. The CDR3 extends over 13 amino acids. V was cut by 5 bases and J by 2 bases, with 9 bases left in between. The CDR3 protein is CASSPGTQETQYF. The DNA of the CDR3 is TGTGCCAGCAGTCCGGGAACACAAGAGACCCAGTACTTC.

Only one count was recorded for this clone. The V and J genes are TRBV2 and TRBJ2-1; 7 bases align to TRBD1. There are 19 residues in the CDR3. CDR1 and CDR2 (germline): SNHLY, FYNNEI. V dropped 7 bases and J dropped 2; count of bases not matched to a gene: 20. CDR3 loop: CASTRPRSQGVGAYNEQFF. In DNA, the CDR3 is TGTGCCAGCACGAGACCCCGCTCTCAGGGGGTTGGGGCCTACAATGAGCAGTTCTTC.

The gene calls are TRBV5-1 and TRBJ2-7, with TRBD2 matching 12 bases. The V and J ends lost 5 bases and 4 bases, in that order; junction bases with no gene match: 7. CDR3 length: 15 amino acids. The germline gives CDR1 SGHRS, CDR2 YFSETQ. The DNA for the CDR3 is TGCGCCAGCAGGTTATCTAGCGGGGGGGAATACGAGCAGTACTTC. This gives the protein CASRLSSGGEYEQYF.

CDR3 sequence: CASSPSGVRRTDTQYF. DNA for the CDR3: TGTGCCAGCAGCCCTAGCGGGGTAAGGAGAACAGATACGCAGTATTTT. This rearrangement joins TRBV3-1 (or the pseudogene TRBV3-2) to TRBJ2-3, with 9 bases fitting TRBD2. The CDR3 is 16 amino acids. Germline CDR1 and CDR2: LGHDT and YNNKEL (reference sequence). Trimming removed 4 bases from V and 3 bases from J; junction bases left unmatched: 8.

The chain recombines TRBV6-5 with TRBJ1-1, with no clear D. Looked up from germline, CDR1 is MNHEY and CDR2 is SVGAGI. V was cut by 2 bases and J by 1 base, with 8 bases left in between. The CDR3 length is 14 residues. The CDR3 region has the DNA TGTGCCAGCAGTTACGTTGCCCCGAACACTGAAGCTTTCTTT. Encoded protein: CASSYVAPNTEAFF.

The chain has TRBV27 and TRBJ2-7; D gene ambiguous. The CDR3 loop spans 15 amino acids. V gave up 0 bases and J gave up 2 bases, with 11 bases separating them. The germline V gene has CDR1 MNHEY and CDR2 SMNVEV (reference sequence). CDR3 coding DNA: TGTGCCAGCAGTTTATCGCCTGCACTTACCTACGAGCAGTACTTC. Amino acids: CASSLSPALTYEQYF.

The chain links TRBV11-1 to TRBJ2-7, with TRBD1 identical over 7 bases. Germline trimming cut 0 bases from V and 3 bases from J; bases unmatched to any gene: 11. The CDR3 extends over 17 amino acids. The germline gives CDR1 SGHAT, CDR2 FQDESV (reference sequence). CDR3 sequence reads: CASSLADQGQINYEQYF. The CDR3 bases are TGTGCCAGCAGCTTAGCAGATCAGGGACAGATAAACTACGAGCAGTACTTC.

V is TRBV14 and J is TRBJ2-1, with no clear D. The CDR3 has 13 amino acids. The V gene lost 4 bases and the J gene lost 1 base, with 5 bases spanning the gap. Germline V gene lookup returns CDR1 SGHDN and CDR2 FVKESK. Written as DNA, the CDR3 is TGTGCCAGCAGCCGGCAATCCTACAATGAGCAGTTCTTC. It encodes CASSRQSYNEQFF.

The CDR3 here is CASSFTRALSLPSTDTQYF. The CDR3 DNA reads as TGTGCCAGCAGCTTTACCCGAGCCCTATCCCTCCCTAGCACAGATACGCAGTATTTT. The chain couples TRBV7-8 to TRBJ2-3; D unclear. Germline assignment: CDR1 SGHVS and CDR2 FQNEAQ. Trimming pared 3 bases from V and 0 bases from J, leaving 22 bases between. There are 19 residues in the CDR3.

The chain has TRBV27 and TRBJ1-2; D is undetermined. The V and J ends lost 3 bases and 3 bases respectively, with 11 bases between them. From germline, CDR1 is MNHEY and CDR2 SMNVEV (reference sequence). The CDR3 consists of 14 residues. The CDR3 DNA is TGTGCCAGCAGTTTTGGGAAACAGTACTATGGCTACACCTTC. Protein sequence: CASSFGKQYYGYTF.

This chain joins TRBV5-1 and TRBJ1-2; D uncertain. The germline V gene has CDR1 SGHRS and CDR2 YFSETQ. V was clipped by 4 bases and J by 2 bases, with 9 bases between them. The CDR3 has 13 amino acids. The CDR3 bases are TGCGCCAGCAGCAAGGACGGAAACTATGGCTACACCTTC. It codes for CASSKDGNYGYTF.

The genes are TRBV6-5 and TRBJ2-7; no definite D call. The CDR3 consists of 13 residues. CDR1 and CDR2 from the germline V gene are MNHEY and SVGAGI. V was cut by 0 bases and J by 2 bases, with 5 bases left in between. DNA of the CDR3: TGTGCCAGCAGTTACTCACAGACCTACGAGCAGTACTTC. Translated: CASSYSQTYEQYF.

The chain combines TRBV18 with TRBJ1-2; TRBD1 agrees at 7 bases. The CDR3 contains 14 residues. V gave up 3 bases and J gave up 7 bases; unmatched junction bases: 8. Germline V gives CDR1 KGHSH, CDR2 LQKENI. Written as DNA, the CDR3 is TGTGCCAGCTCACCTGGACAGGAAATTGCTGGCTACACCTTC. Its translation: CASSPGQEIAGYTF.

Turning to this clone: Sequence at one end of the junction differs from germline and may be a read error. The chain uses TRBV28 and TRBJ1-6, with D unclear. The CDR3 covers 14 residues. The germline CDR1 and CDR2 sequences are MDHEN and SYDVKM. The CDR3, as DNA: TGTGCCAGCAGTTTTAGGAGACATAACTCACCCCTCCACTTT. It specifies CASSFRRHNSPLHF.

The chain has TRBV10-1 and TRBJ2-7; the D gene is possibly TRBD1 (5 bases). Germline CDR1 WNHNN, CDR2 SYGVQD (reference sequence). The CDR3 sequence is 15 residues long. V lost 2 bases and J 1 base, leaving 12 bases between the germline ends. The CDR3 sequence is CASSESGQRSYEQYF. CDR3 coding DNA: TGCGCCAGCAGTGAGAGTGGACAAAGGTCCTACGAGCAGTACTTC.